Listed here are 21 T cell receptor beta chains from one sample, sequenced in a study of blood T cell repertoires in COVID-19. Assay: immunoSEQ multiplex PCR; the TCRdb copy retains only in-frame clones and omits some. The sample has 50,000 or so clones, around 80% seen once. Source material: peripheral blood. Every receptor here comes from a man in his 70s with acute or convalescent COVID-19.

This sequence joins TRBV30 and TRBJ2-5; 7 bases are a match to TRBD2. V lost 8 bases, J lost 5 bases, and 5 bases stayed unmatched. Germline V gene lookup returns CDR1 GTSNPN and CDR2 SVGIG (reference sequence). CDR3 length: 11 residues. The CDR3 protein is CAGAGGETQYF. The CDR3 DNA sequence: TGTGCCGGGGCCGGGGGGGAGACCCAGTACTTC.

The chain uses TRBV15 and TRBJ1-1; 8 nucleotides align to TRBD1. The CDR3 sequence is 15 residues long. The V and J ends lost 1 base and 1 base, in that order; junction bases with no gene match: 2. CDR1 and CDR2 (germline): LNHNV, YYDKDF (reference sequence). CDR3 DNA: TGTGCCACCAGCAGAGGGGGACAGGCGAACACTGAAGCTTTCTTT. Protein: CATSRGGQANTEAFF.

The chain joins TRBV5-6 to TRBJ1-2; D perhaps matches TRBD1 (6 bases). The ends were cut back, 4 bases at V and 3 bases at J, with 7 bases in the middle. This CDR3 has 12 residues. The germline V gene has CDR1 SGHDT and CDR2 YYEEEE. The CDR3 is CASSAGDYGYTF. The DNA of the CDR3 is TGTGCCAGCAGCGCAGGGGACTATGGCTACACCTTC. Together with reference TRBV5-6 and TRBJ1-2, the CDR3 gives the full variable domain: DAGVTQSPTHLIKTRGQQVTLRCSPKSGHDTVSWYQQALGQGPQFIFQYYEEEERQRGNFPDRFSGHQFPNYSSELNVNALLLGDSALYLCASSAGDYGYTFGSGTRLTVV.

The rearrangement joins TRBV19 to TRBJ1-5; D not resolved. Trimming cost V 4 bases and J 6 bases, with 7 bases left between them. Germline CDR1 LNHDA, CDR2 SQIVND (reference sequence). The CDR3 is made up of 12 amino acids. The CDR3 protein is CASSTWSQPQHF. The DNA of the CDR3 is TGTGCCAGTAGTACTTGGAGTCAGCCCCAGCATTTT.

The rearrangement links TRBV12-3 or TRBV12-4 to TRBJ1-3; D is undetermined. The CDR3 is 12 amino acids. V shed 5 bases and J shed 10 bases, with 12 bases lying between them. The CDR3 nucleotides read TGTGCCAGCAGTCCCGGGGTTAGGACCATATATTTT. Its translation: CASSPGVRTIYF.

The V and J genes are TRBV5-4 and TRBJ2-3; unclear D gene. The CDR3 loop spans 12 amino acids. CDR1 and CDR2 from the germline V gene are SGHNT and YYREEE (reference sequence). With 2 bases removed from V and 6 bases from J, the gap between germline ends came to 7 bases. The CDR3 region is CASSFDADTQYF. The CDR3 DNA sequence: TGTGCCAGCAGCTTCGATGCGGATACGCAGTATTTT.

J is TRBJ1-6 and V is TRBV5-6; no clear D gene. V was trimmed by 0 bases and J by 5 bases, leaving 12 bases between them. This CDR3 has 16 residues. Per germline, CDR1 SGHDT and CDR2 YYEEEE. Here the CDR3 reads CASSLGADGNNSPLHF. In DNA, the CDR3 is TGTGCCAGCAGCTTGGGAGCGGACGGAAATAATTCACCCCTCCACTTT.

The rearrangement joins TRBV4-3 to TRBJ2-3, with 9 bases fitting TRBD2. The CDR3 runs to 15 residues. Looked up from germline, CDR1 is LGHNA and CDR2 is YSLEER. The V and J ends lost 0 bases and 9 bases, in that order; junction bases with no gene match: 7. CDR3 residues: CASSQEGGLAGTQYF. CDR3 bases: TGCGCCAGCAGCCAAGAAGGAGGGCTAGCGGGGACGCAGTATTTT.

The rearrangement joins TRBV6-5 to TRBJ2-3, with 12 bases that match TRBD2. The CDR3 runs to 16 residues. The J segment lost 11 bases and the V segment lost 2 bases, leaving 11 bases of the junction unmatched. CDR1 is MNHEY, CDR2 SVGAGI, per germline. CDR3: CASSYGGTSGRYRQYF. In DNA form, the CDR3 reads TGTGCCAGCAGTTACGGGGGGACTAGCGGGCGGTACCGGCAGTATTTT.

The chain links TRBV11-2 to TRBJ2-7; perhaps TRBD2 as D (5 bases). This CDR3 is 14 amino acids long. Germline V gives CDR1 SGHAT, CDR2 FQNNGV. Trimming took off 3 bases at V and 2 bases at J, with 11 bases between the two ends. The CDR3 coding sequence is TGTGCCAGCAGCTTCACTAGAGGCCCCTACGAGCAGTACTTC. Its translation is CASSFTRGPYEQYF.

The chain is built from TRBV5-1 and TRBJ2-2; D is possibly TRBD2 (5 bases). The CDR3 has 15 amino acids. V gave up 2 bases and J gave up 2 bases, with 10 bases separating them. Looked up from germline, CDR1 is SGHRS and CDR2 is YFSETQ. CDR3 coding DNA: TGCGCCAGCAGCTTACTTAGCGCTAACACCGGGGAGCTGTTTTTT. Its translation is CASSLLSANTGELFF. Full variable domain (outside the CDR3, taken from reference TRBV5-1 and TRBJ2-2): KAGVTQTPRYLIKTRGQQVTLSCSPISGHRSVSWYQQTPGQGLQFLFEYFSETQRNKGNFPGRFSGRQFSNSRSEMNVSTLELGDSALYLCASSLLSANTGELFFGEGSRLTVL.

The chain carries TRBV3-1 (or the pseudogene TRBV3-2) and TRBJ2-3; weak D call: TRBD2 (6 bases). V was shortened by 1 base and J by 6 bases, with 14 bases between the two germline ends. Germline loops: CDR1 LGHDT, CDR2 YNNKEL (reference sequence). This CDR3 is 15 amino acids long. DNA of the CDR3: TGTGCCAGCAGCCAAGGAGCCGTGACTAGGGATACGCAGTATTTT. The encoded protein is CASSQGAVTRDTQYF.

The chain carries TRBV27 and TRBJ1-5, with unresolved D. This CDR3 spans 15 amino acids. V was shortened by 5 bases and J by 0 bases, with 11 bases between the two germline ends. The germline gives CDR1 MNHEY, CDR2 SMNVEV (reference sequence). In DNA form, the CDR3 reads TGTGCCAGCAGTGTGGCAGGCTATAGCAATCAGCCCCAGCATTTT. This codes for CASSVAGYSNQPQHF.

This clone showed up just once. The V gene is TRBV28, the J gene TRBJ1-5; perhaps TRBD1 as D (6 bases). Germline-derived CDR1 and CDR2 are MDHEN and SYDVKM. V was cut by 5 bases and J by 3 bases, with 11 bases left in between. The CDR3 length is 14 residues. CDR3: CASSRHRDNQPQHF. Written as DNA, the CDR3 is TGTGCCAGCAGTAGGCACAGGGACAATCAGCCCCAGCATTTT. The full variable domain, in which reference TRBV28 and TRBJ1-5 provide the parts outside the CDR3, is DVKVTQSSRYLVKRTGEKVFLECVQDMDHENMFWYRQDPGLGLRLIYFSYDVKMKEKGDIPEGYSVSREKKERFSLILESASTNQTSMYLCASSRHRDNQPQHFGDGTRLSIL.

This clone came up a few times. The CDR3 DNA reads as TGTGCCAGCAACGCGTGGGCCAAAAACATTCAGTACTTC. Translated, it gives CASNAWAKNIQYF. The chain carries TRBV2 and TRBJ2-4; D unclear. Trimming stripped 7 bases from V and 1 base from J, with 8 bases between. Germline loops: CDR1 SNHLY, CDR2 FYNNEI. The CDR3 length is 13 residues.

The chain uses TRBV5-4 and TRBJ2-2, with 13 bases aligning to TRBD2. CDR1 is SGHNT and CDR2 is YYREEE in the germline V gene (reference sequence). The CDR3 length is 15 residues. The trim removed 5 bases at V and 7 bases at J, leaving 5 bases unmatched. This CDR3 reads CASRGTSGIGGELFF. In DNA form, the CDR3 reads TGTGCCAGCAGGGGGACTAGCGGGATCGGCGGGGAGCTGTTTTTT.

The genes are TRBV19 and TRBJ2-6; tentative D call: TRBD1 (5 bases). This CDR3 is 17 amino acids long. V gave up 0 bases and J gave up 3 bases, with 12 bases separating them. CDR1 and CDR2 from the germline V gene are LNHDA and SQIVND (reference sequence). CDR3 sequence (DNA): TGTGCCAGTAGTATAGATTGGCCAGGGCGTGGGGCCAACGTCCTGACTTTC. Translation: CASSIDWPGRGANVLTF.

The chain is built from TRBV19 and TRBJ2-3; 8 bases are a match to TRBD2. CDR3 length: 15 residues. After removal of 5 bases from V and 1 base from J, the junction contained 5 bases not matched to a gene. Germline values: CDR1 LNHDA, CDR2 SQIVND (reference sequence). The CDR3 region has the DNA TGTGCCAGTAGTCCGCTTAGCGGGGGCACAGATACGCAGTATTTT. Amino acids: CASSPLSGGTDTQYF.

The rearrangement uses TRBV7-8 and TRBJ1-2, with D possibly being TRBD1 (6 bases). Germline lookup yields CDR1 SGHVS and CDR2 FQNEAQ. Trimming cost V 1 base and J 6 bases, with 18 bases left between them. This CDR3 spans 16 amino acids. CDR3 nucleotide sequence: TGTGCCAGCAGCTTAGGGCTACTCGGGGGGCGGAATGGCTACACCTTC. Protein: CASSLGLLGGRNGYTF.

The chain joins TRBV7-3 to TRBJ2-1; TRBD2 matches 10 bases. The ends lost 8 bases at V and 5 bases at J; junction bases unmatched: 9. CDR1 is SGHTA and CDR2 is FQGTGA in the germline V gene. CDR3 size: 15 residues. The CDR3 bases are TGTGCCAGCGGAGGGCTAGCGGGGGCTCACAATGAGCAGTTCTTC. Protein product: CASGGLAGAHNEQFF.

The chain uses TRBV5-8 and TRBJ2-1; maybe TRBD1 (6 bases). The CDR3 has 15 residues. Germline V gene lookup returns CDR1 SGHTS and CDR2 YDEGEE. V lost 4 bases and J lost 3, with 14 bases in between. The CDR3 sequence is CASSPRLTGYNEQFF. The CDR3, as DNA: TGTGCCAGCAGCCCCAGGCTGACAGGCTACAATGAGCAGTTCTTC.